Reported below is one T cell receptor (beta chain). Its antigen remains undetermined. No much larger clonotype is one base removed from it; base qualities were not supplied. The data were taken from a study of response to subunit inactivated influenza vaccine listed by TCRdb under 2018. Concerning the study at large: To follow how T cells responded to a trivalent subunit inactivated influenza vaccine, the researchers relied on deep quantitative profiling of the T cell receptor repertoire. General conclusions and limits of the study: The authors suggested that each seasonal influenza vaccination may recruit only a limited number of new T cells.

The trim is 4 bases for V and 3 bases for J, with a gap of 13 bases between the germline ends. CDR1 and CDR2 were assigned from the germline V gene as MNHEY and SVGAGI. Inclusive of the bounding cysteine and phenylalanine, the CDR3 is 14 residues long. Only the CDR3 part of the read is kept: 42 bases, read in frame from the first base. Receptor libraries were prepared by RT-PCR. The instrument given in TCRdb is Illumina HiSeq 2500. Through fastp at Q25 and MiXCR, TCRdb rebuilt clones from the public reads, retaining in-frame beta chains. CDR3 protein duplicates are merged, each entry listing the most common genes and DNA. The sample table lists 500,000 or so distinct CDR3 sequences, approximately 16% of them with a count of one. Jointly, the top ten make up over 2.5% of the sample.

The receptor was derived from a man aged 50 to 69 who received an inactivated influenza vaccine. Donor details come from another sample of the same person, matched by shared clones. The sequence links TRBV6-5 to TRBJ2-7; no D segment can be confidently identified. Sequenced here: CD4+ T cells sorted from PBMCs, sampled roughly 24 months after vaccination. The CDR3 region has the sequence CASSSDVSSYEQYF. The DNA sequence is given as TGTGCCAGCAGTTCGGACGTCTCTAGCTACGAGCAGTACTTC.